The clone carrying this TCR beta chain was recorded once. This entry comes from a study of radiotherapy plus CTLA-4 blockade in lung cancer. Germline V CDR1 and CDR2: SGHNT, YENEEA. Trimming took off 0 bases at V and 7 bases at J, with 15 bases between the two ends. The CDR3 is made up of 16 amino acids. This table comes from immunoSEQ multiplex PCR, and its TCRdb copy is limited to in-frame clones, with some not included. The top ten clones hold less than 15% of a sample with tens of thousands of clones, about 80% of them seen once. The chain uses TRBV11-3 and TRBJ2-2; D is uncertain. This clonotype originated in a human donor with non-small cell lung cancer that progressed on radiotherapy plus ipilimumab. This specimen was peripheral blood, taken from a patient treated with radiotherapy plus ipilimumab. The CDR3 sequence is CASSLEGPGLGGELFF. The CDR3 nucleotides are TGTGCCAGCAGCTTAGAGGGTCCCGGTCTCGGCGGGGAGCTGTTTTTT.